These 9 T cell receptor beta chains were sequenced from one sample in a study of blood T cell repertoires in COVID-19 (dated by TCRdb to between 2020 and 2021). The library was built by means of the immunoSEQ multiplex PCR assay. Not all clones reach the TCRdb copy of this immuneACCESS table, which keeps in-frame sequences only. Checked studies attribute under half of the gap to unresolved V genes and leave the rest unexplained. The sample table lists approximately 200,000 clones, around 79% of them with a count of one. Clones ranked in the top ten supply nearly 6% of the sample. The sample was peripheral blood. The receptors come from a woman aged 40 to 55 with COVID-19, enrolled during active disease.

This clone was detected only once. The CDR3 loop reads CASSSDRWDTEAFF. DNA for the CDR3: TGTGCCAGTAGTTCGGACAGGTGGGACACTGAAGCTTTCTTT. The V and J genes are TRBV19 and TRBJ1-1; 7 nucleotides align to TRBD1. V trimming: 5 bases; J trimming: 3 bases; junction bases outside the gene matches: 6. The CDR3 runs 14 residues. The germline gives CDR1 LNHDA, CDR2 SQIVND (reference sequence).

This chain connects TRBV6-7 to TRBJ1-2; D may be TRBD1 (6 bases). TRBV6-7 is an ORF for which the function is uncertain. The CDR3 is 13 amino acids. Between the trimmed V and J ends, which lost 7 bases and 2 bases, there was a span of 11 bases. The CDR3, as DNA: TGTGCCAGCAAACAGGGCGGGAACTATGGCTACACCTTC. Translation: CASKQGGNYGYTF.

The rearrangement uses TRBV2 and TRBJ2-7, with 7 bases fitting TRBD2. The CDR3 is 15 amino acids. CDR1 and CDR2 from the germline V gene are SNHLY and FYNNEI. V lost 4 bases and J lost 5; bases outside the gene matches: 11. The CDR3 spells CASSAPSGFVHEQYF. CDR3 bases: TGTGCCAGCAGTGCCCCTAGCGGCTTTGTCCACGAGCAGTACTTC.

Regarding this clone: The same CDR3 also results from other DNA sequences found in this sample. The chain carries TRBV18 and TRBJ1-6; weak D call: TRBD1 (6 bases). Germline assignment: CDR1 KGHSH and CDR2 LQKENI. V lost 6 bases, J lost 6 bases, and 18 bases lay in between. CDR3 length equals 16 residues. The DNA of the CDR3 is TGTGCCAGCTCCCCGCGCAGGACAGACCCTAATTCACCCCTCCACTTT. This codes for CASSPRRTDPNSPLHF.

J is TRBJ1-3 and V is TRBV11-2; D gene ambiguous. The CDR3 has 15 amino acids. V was pared by 1 base and J by 7 bases, with 14 bases between. Germline CDR1 reads SGHAT; CDR2 reads FQNNGV. Written as DNA, the CDR3 is TGTGCCAGCAGCTTAGCACAGAGCTCCTCGAACACCATATATTTT. It specifies CASSLAQSSSNTIYF.

The CDR3 is CASSHRTNTDTQYF. The CDR3 DNA reads TGTGCCAGCAGCCACCGGACAAACACAGATACGCAGTATTTT. The chain employs TRBV5-4 and TRBJ2-3; maybe TRBD1 (5 bases). The CDR3 has 14 amino acids. Trimming pared 4 bases from V and 2 bases from J, leaving 11 bases between. Germline V gene sequence: CDR1 SGHNT, CDR2 YYREEE (reference sequence).

This rearrangement joins TRBV9 to TRBJ2-7, with D possibly TRBD2 on 6 matching bases. V was cut by 0 bases and J by 0 bases, with 10 bases left in between. Germline lookup yields CDR1 SGDLS and CDR2 YYNGEE. CDR3 size: 15 residues. CDR3: CASSVGAGSSYEQYF. In DNA form, the CDR3 reads TGTGCCAGCAGCGTAGGTGCGGGGAGCTCCTACGAGCAGTACTTC. The full variable domain, rest sourced from reference TRBV9 and TRBJ2-7, is DSGVTQTPKHLITATGQRVTLRCSPRSGDLSVYWYQQSLDQGLQFLIQYYNGEERAKGNILERFSAQQFPDLHSELNLSSLELGDSALYFCASSVGAGSSYEQYFGPGTRLTVT.

This chain's CDR3 is CASSLAGESSYNEQFF. CDR3 coding DNA: TGCGCCAGCAGCTTGGCTGGGGAGAGCTCCTACAATGAGCAGTTCTTC. J is TRBJ2-1 and V is TRBV5-1; tentative D call: TRBD2 (5 bases). CDR1 and CDR2 (germline): SGHRS, YFSETQ. The CDR3 is made up of 16 amino acids. Trimming removed 0 bases at V and 0 bases at J, with 10 bases between.

A single count supports this clone. The gene calls are TRBV11-1 and TRBJ2-2, with D unresolved. The length of the CDR3 is 14 residues. Trimming took 2 bases from V and 7 from J, leaving 11 bases between them. Per the germline V gene, CDR1 is SGHAT and CDR2 is FQDESV (reference sequence). This CDR3 is CASSLSTRYGELFF. The CDR3, as DNA: TGTGCCAGCAGCTTATCTACCCGGTACGGGGAGCTGTTTTTT. Full variable domain (remainder filled in from reference TRBV11-1 and TRBJ2-2): EAEVAQSPRYKITEKSQAVAFWCDPISGHATLYWYRQILGQGPELLVQFQDESVVDDSQLPKDRFSAERLKGVDSTLKIQPAELGDSAMYLCASSLSTRYGELFFGEGSRLTVL.